This TCR beta chain is drawn from a study of blood T cell repertoires in COVID-19. The CDR3 totals 16 residues. Germline trimming cut 4 bases from V and 5 bases from J; bases unmatched to any gene: 7. Germline V gene lookup returns CDR1 MNHEY and CDR2 SMNVEV (reference sequence). This clone was picked up a small number of times. Per the authors' pipeline: The authors estimated nucleated cell counts from reference gene primer amplification. The protocol was immunoSEQ multiplex PCR, while the TCRdb copy is restricted to in-frame clones and leaves out a portion. The DNA gave D and trimming, while V, J and clone size come from that table. The sample has around 57,000 clones, roughly 90% seen once.

The sample taken for sequencing was peripheral blood. This TCR came from an elderly woman with COVID-19, enrolled during active disease. The genes are TRBV27 and TRBJ2-1; 11 bases fit TRBD2. CDR3 residues: CASSYRLAGGHNEQFF. CDR3 DNA sequence: TGTGCCAGCAGTTACCGGCTAGCGGGGGGCCACAATGAGCAGTTCTTC.